This TCR beta chain was recovered during a study of identical twins. The study, taken as a whole, reports: Cord blood beta clonotypes present at high abundance carried fewer insertions; no such pattern appeared in memory repertoires.

Each CDR3 protein gets one entry after TCRdb re-called the 5' RACE reads with MiXCR. The sample comprises hundreds of thousands of distinct CDR3 sequences, under 9.5% of which are singletons, and over 2% rests with the top ten. Germline CDR1 is SGHKS and CDR2 is YYEKEE (reference sequence). CDR3 length: 15 amino acids. J was trimmed by 6 bases and V by 4 bases; bases with no gene match: 8. Only a few counts were recorded for this clonotype. Its target is not known. This sample also appeared in a second study, on yellow fever vaccine responses in identical twins. That source reports: Reportedly, the T cell response mounted by twins to vaccine seemed partly convergent, partly personalized.

This chain connects TRBV5-5 to TRBJ2-1, with TRBD2 matching 9 bases. The specimen sequenced was memory (CD45RO+) T cells sorted from blood. This clonotype was sampled from a woman younger than 30 in good health. The CDR3 bases are TGTGCCAGCAGCCCGATTAGCGGGGGCTTCAATGAGCAGTTCTTC. Its protein is CASSPISGGFNEQFF.